This T cell receptor beta chain was observed in a study of beta chain features in type 1 diabetes. Points from the study as a whole: All four CD4+ subsets of Type 1 diabetes patients contained TCRB CDR3s that were moderately but significantly shorter.

Every isolated RNA sample was fully reverse transcribed, so sequencing captured expressed TCRB transcripts. Sequenced by immunoSEQ multiplex PCR; TCRdb stores in-frame clones only, minus some. The sample includes 20,000 to 25,000 clones, under 70% seen only once; the top ten take 0.9% to 1.4%. Germline CDR1 reads MDHEN; CDR2 reads SYDVKM. The germline V and J ends were trimmed by 4 bases and 3 bases, with 6 bases remaining between them. This CDR3 spans 12 amino acids. On this clone: Its specificity is unknown.

The sequenced sample consisted of stem cell memory CD4+ T cells from blood. The source of this sequence is a woman aged 40 to 50 with type 1 diabetes. The chain combines TRBV28 with TRBJ1-2, with a weak D call TRBD1 (5 bases). CDR3 loop: CASSWGDYGYTF. As DNA, the CDR3 is TGTGCCAGCAGTTGGGGGGACTATGGCTACACCTTC.